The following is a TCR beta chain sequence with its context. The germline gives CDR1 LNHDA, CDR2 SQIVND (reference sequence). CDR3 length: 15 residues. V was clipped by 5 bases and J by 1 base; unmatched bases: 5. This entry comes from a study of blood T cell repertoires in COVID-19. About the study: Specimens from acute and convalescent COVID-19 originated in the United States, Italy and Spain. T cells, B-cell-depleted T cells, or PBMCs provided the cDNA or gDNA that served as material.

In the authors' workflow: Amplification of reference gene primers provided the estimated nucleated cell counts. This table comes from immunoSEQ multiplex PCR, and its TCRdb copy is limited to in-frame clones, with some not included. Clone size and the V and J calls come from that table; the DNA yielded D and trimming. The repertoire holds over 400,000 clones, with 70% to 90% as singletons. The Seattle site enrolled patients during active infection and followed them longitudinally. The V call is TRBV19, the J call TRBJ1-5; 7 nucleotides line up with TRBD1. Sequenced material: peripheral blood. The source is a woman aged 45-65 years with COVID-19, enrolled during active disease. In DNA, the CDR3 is TGTGCCAGTAGTGTGCAGGGGGACAGCAATCAGCCCCAGCATTTT. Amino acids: CASSVQGDSNQPQHF.